This T cell receptor beta chain comes out of a study of type 1 regulatory T cells. Study-level background: An in vitro protocol generated T-allo10, a Tr1-enriched, alloantigen-specific CD4 T cell product.

In TCRdb, the reads were re-called with MiXCR into one record per CDR3 protein. The sample holds about 97,000 distinct CDR3 sequences, roughly 28% seen once. V lost 0 bases and J 7 bases, leaving 13 bases between the germline ends. This CDR3 is 15 amino acids long. Germline V CDR1 and CDR2: SGHRS, YFSETQ. This clonotype was seen a few times. This chain uses TRBV5-1 with TRBJ2-2, with D uncertain. The source material was CD4+ T cells, either the whole sample or a sorted fraction (not recorded which). This sequence originates from a human donor in good health. CDR3 bases: TGCGCCAGCAGCTTGGCCAGGCAGGAGATCGGGGAGCTGTTTTTT. Encoded protein: CASSLARQEIGELFF.